Presented here are 6 T cell receptor beta chains from one specimen sequenced in a study of relationships among human T cell subsets. Semiquantitative ARM-PCR amplified T cell receptor alpha and beta CDR3 regions from mRNA. In ARM-PCR, communal superprimers followed tagged nested gene-specific primers for exponential amplification. TCRdb reanalysed the multiplex PCR reads using MiXCR and keeps one entry per CDR3 protein. Of roughly 15,000 distinct CDR3 sequences listed, 62% are singletons. Sequenced input: total T cells sorted from blood. These receptors all come from a man in his forties in good health.

The genes are TRBV20-1 and TRBJ1-5, with 9 bases that match TRBD1. Per germline, CDR1 DFQATT and CDR2 SNEGSKA (reference sequence). The J segment lost 0 bases and the V segment lost 6 bases, leaving 15 bases of the junction unmatched. This CDR3 comprises 18 residues. The CDR3 DNA reads as TGCAGTGCCCCCGGCGGGGACAGGGCTACGGGTAGCAATCAGCCCCAGCATTTT. Amino acid sequence: CSAPGGDRATGSNQPQHF.

This chain connects TRBV20-1 to TRBJ2-5; 12 positions agree with TRBD2. In germline, CDR1 is DFQATT, CDR2 SNEGSKA (reference sequence). V lost 7 bases and J lost 1; bases outside the gene matches: 7. The CDR3 is 15 residues long. The CDR3: CSVLPGLAGQETQYF. The CDR3 DNA sequence: TGCAGTGTCCTACCGGGACTAGCGGGCCAAGAGACCCAGTACTTC.

This clonotype was observed a few times. The V call is TRBV11-1, the J call TRBJ2-3; D remains ambiguous. V was cut by 1 base and J by 2 bases, with 10 bases left in between. CDR1 is SGHAT, CDR2 FQDESV, per germline (reference sequence). This CDR3 region has 15 residues. For the CDR3, the DNA is TGTGCCAGCAGCTTAGGGGCGGAGATCACAGATACGCAGTATTTT. Protein: CASSLGAEITDTQYF.

The rearrangement uses TRBV21-1 and TRBJ1-1; TRBD1 was called by the table and not checked on the DNA. TRBV21-1 is reported as a pseudogene. The CDR3 sequence is 15 residues long. CDR3 amino acids: CASSKEQGMNTEAFF. As DNA, the CDR3 is TGTGCCAGCAGCAAAGAACAGGGCATGAACACTGAAGCTTTCTTT.

This clonotype was detected a few times. The gene calls are TRBV6-1 and TRBJ2-5; TRBD2 aligns across 8 bases. CDR3 length: 15 amino acids. The V gene's germline CDR1 is MNHNS and CDR2 SASEGT. The junction had 10 bases not matched to a gene; V was cut back by 5 bases and J by 5 bases. Written as DNA, the CDR3 is TGTGCCAGCAGTATATCACTAGCGGCCCAGGAGACCCAGTACTTC. Translated, it gives CASSISLAAQETQYF.

This clonotype has a handful of counts. This chain connects TRBV12-3 or TRBV12-4 to TRBJ2-5, with D tentatively TRBD2 (6 bases). The CDR3 extends over 14 amino acids. The V gene lost 2 bases and the J gene lost 5 bases, with 12 bases spanning the gap. The DNA for the CDR3 is TGTGCCAGCAGTTTATTGGAGGGGATGGAGACCCAGTACTTC. Its protein is CASSLLEGMETQYF.